A selection of T cell receptor beta chains follows, all from one sample in a study of cytomegalovirus exposure and HLA in healthy donors. Method: immunoSEQ multiplex PCR; TCRdb's copy keeps in-frame clones and lacks some. This table has 250,000 to 350,000 clones, about nine tenths appearing once. Sequencing was carried out using PBMCs. These receptors all stem from a man aged 35 to 55 in good health and CMV-seropositive. CDR3s leave out the opening cysteine and the closing phenylalanine or tryptophan.

TRBJ1-2 TRBV27 ASSRQGPNYGYT
TRBJ1-1 TRBV5-6 ASSYGQMNTEAF
TRBJ2-2 TRBV25-1 ASSLGARGELF
TRBJ1-3 TRBV28 ASTVQGAGNTIY
TRBJ2-3 TRBV7-9 SSSLTEDTQY
TRBJ2-7 TRBV9 ASSVGGQMNYEQY
TRBJ2-5 TRBV7-3 ASSQSGGLVQETQY
TRBJ2-3 TRBV5-1 ASSPTSAVGYTQY
TRBJ1-1 TRBV19 ASREQGLGTEAF
TRBJ1-1 TRBV11-2 ASSLGPGLNTEAF
TRBJ2-7 TRBV9 ASSPTTSLAYEQY
TRBJ2-6 TRBV9 ASSVRESGANVLT
NA TRBV4-1 ASSPGLAGYNEQY
TRBJ1-2 TRBV5-6 ASSLKTGNYGYT
TRBJ1-1 TRBV19 ASSVTGYRSTEAF
TRBJ2-2 TRBV5-4 ASSLRGVGQTNTGELF
TRBJ2-3 TRBV15 ATSRDRGTGTDTQY
TRBJ1-1 TRBV7-8 ASSPLRVGRNTEAF
TRBJ2-7 TRBV2 ASSYTGANSYEQY
TRBJ2-7 TRBV28 ASSSSGTGAYKQY
TRBJ1-5 TRBV19 ATEPGGNQPQH
TRBJ2-6 TRBV7-3 ASSIRGSGANVLT
TRBJ2-7 TRBV5-1 ASSPTGSYEQY
TRBJ1-1 TRBV7-9 SSMEMNTEAF
TRBJ1-2 TRBV2 ASSLRAGDGYT
TRBJ2-1 TRBV7-6 ASSLDRPETALINEQF
TRBJ2-3 TRBV6-4 ASSDQTGDTQY
TRBJ1-1 TRBV11-2 ASSPGDLNTEAF
TRBJ2-3 TRBV11-2 ASSRRGQGSTDTQY
TRBJ2-7 TRBV29-1 SVGGAYEQY
TRBJ1-2 TRBV27 ASSPGQGNYGYT
TRBJ1-3 TRBV6-5 ASSYLTGPSGNTIY
TRBJ2-3 TRBV9 ASSETGGDTDTQY
TRBJ1-1 TRBV2 ASAVSNTEAF
TRBJ2-5 TRBV5-6 ASSPGLAVPRTTETQY
TRBJ1-1 TRBV28 ASSFVRQGPSGGTEAF
NA TRBV10-1 ASSGGQGEIYEQY
TRBJ2-5 TRBV2 ASRPGTGAETQY
TRBJ2-4 TRBV5-1 ASSFTVTKNIQY
TRBJ2-7 TRBV5-6 ASSLWDRGYEQY
TRBJ2-3 TRBV28 ASRSGTGVDTQY
TRBJ1-5 TRBV2 ASRGTYSNQPQH
TRBJ2-2 TRBV9 ASSVLASKDTGELF
TRBJ2-1 TRBV10-3 AIRTGGREQF
TRBJ2-1 TRBV19 ASSGGDRERVL
TRBJ1-5 TRBV2 ASSDKGPEAQPQH